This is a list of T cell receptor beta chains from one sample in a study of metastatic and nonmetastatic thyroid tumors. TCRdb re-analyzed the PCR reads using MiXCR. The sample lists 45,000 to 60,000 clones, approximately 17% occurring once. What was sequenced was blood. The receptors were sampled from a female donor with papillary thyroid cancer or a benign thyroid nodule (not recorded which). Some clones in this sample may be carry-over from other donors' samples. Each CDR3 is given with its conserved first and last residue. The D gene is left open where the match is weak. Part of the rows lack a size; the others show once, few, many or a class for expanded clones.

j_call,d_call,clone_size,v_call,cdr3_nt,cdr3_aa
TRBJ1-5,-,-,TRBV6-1,TGTGCCAGCAGAATCCCGGGCCCCTTGCCCCAACATTTT,CASRIPGPLPQHF
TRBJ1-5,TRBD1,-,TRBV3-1,TGTGCCAGCAGCCCCGGACAGGGGAGGGAGCCCCAGCATTTT,CASSPGQGREPQHF
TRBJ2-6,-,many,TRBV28,TGTGCCAGCAGTTTGGGATCTGGGGCCAACGTCCTGACTTTC,CASSLGSGANVLTF
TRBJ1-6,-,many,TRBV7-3,TGTGCCAGCAGCAGAGAGAGAAATTATTCACCCCTCCACTTT,CASSRERNYSPLHF
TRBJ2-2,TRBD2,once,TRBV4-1,TGCGCCAGCAGCCAGAGCCAGCGGGAGAGCACCGGGGAGCTGTTTTTT,CASSQSQRESTGELFF
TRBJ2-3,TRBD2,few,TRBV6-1,TGTGCCATCTGCACAAATAGCGGGGGGAGCACAGATACGCAGTATTTT,CAICTNSGGSTDTQYF
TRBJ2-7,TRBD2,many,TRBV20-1,TGCAGTGCTAGAGGGTCTAGCGGGTGGTTTATATACGAGCAGTACTTC,CSARGSSGWFIYEQYF
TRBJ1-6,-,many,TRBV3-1,TGTGCCAGCAGCCCCCTGACCTTAGGCGGATCACCCCTCCACTTT,CASSPLTLGGSPLHF
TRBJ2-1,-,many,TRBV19,TGTGCCAGTAGTCGTTTCGGACAGCACAATGAGCAGTTCTTC,CASSRFGQHNEQFF
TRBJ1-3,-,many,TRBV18,TGTGCCAGCTCACCATTCTTACAGTCTGGAAACACCATATATTTT,CASSPFLQSGNTIYF
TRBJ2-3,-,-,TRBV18,TGTGCCAGCTCACCACCGCGGGGTCCTAGAGATACGCAGTATTTT,CASSPPRGPRDTQYF
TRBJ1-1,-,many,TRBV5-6,TGTGCCAGCAGCTTGTTCGGGATCCCTGAAGCTTTCTTT,CASSLFGIPEAFF
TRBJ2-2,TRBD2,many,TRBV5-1,TGCGCCAGCAGGGGACTAGCGGTGAACACCGGGGAGCTGTTTTTT,CASRGLAVNTGELFF
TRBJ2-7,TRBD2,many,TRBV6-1,TGTGCCAGCAGGACAGCTAGCGGGAGGTACGAGCAGTACTTC,CASRTASGRYEQYF
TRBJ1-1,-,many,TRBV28,TGTGCCAGCAGTCCCCCCGGGGAGGACACTGAAGCTTTCTTT,CASSPPGEDTEAFF
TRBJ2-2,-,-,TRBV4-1,TGCGCCAGCAGCCAGAGACCATCGGGAGCGGCCGGTGAGCTGTTTTTT,CASSQRPSGAAGELFF
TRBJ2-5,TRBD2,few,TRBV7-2,TGTGCCAGCAGCTTAGAGGCTAGCGGAGCTTGGGGGACCCAGTACTTC,CASSLEASGAWGTQYF
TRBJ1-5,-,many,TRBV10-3,TGTGCCATCAGCGACCAGGGTGGCAATCAGCCCCAGCATTTT,CAISDQGGNQPQHF
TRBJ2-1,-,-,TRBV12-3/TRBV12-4,TGTGCCAGCAGTTTTACCTGGGCGGGATATTACAATGAGCATTTCTTC,CASSFTWAGYYNEHFF
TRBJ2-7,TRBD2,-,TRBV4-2,TGTGCCGGCAGCCTGTCCGGGACTATCGGGCCAGAGCAGTACTTC,CAGSLSGTIGPEQYF
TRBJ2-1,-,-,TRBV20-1,TGCAGTTCTACGCGACTGTTTAGCTGGAGGGCTACGGGAAATGAGCAGTTCTTC,CSSTRLFSWRATGNEQFF
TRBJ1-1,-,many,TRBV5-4,TGTGCCAGCAGCTCGGACAGTATGAACACTGAAGCTTTCTTT,CASSSDSMNTEAFF
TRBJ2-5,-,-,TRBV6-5,TGTGCCAGCAGTTACAGGGTGGGAGAGACCCAGTACTTC,CASSYRVGETQYF
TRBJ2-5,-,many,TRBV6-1,TGTGCCAGCAGTGACCGACTAGCCAGGGGCGCAGAGACCCAGTACTTC,CASSDRLARGAETQYF
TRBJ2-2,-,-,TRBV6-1,TGTGCCAGCAGGCCCCGGACGGGGATCGGGGAGCCGTTTTTT,CASRPRTGIGEPFF
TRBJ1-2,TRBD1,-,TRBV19,TGTGCCAGTATAGGACAGGGGGTCTATGGCTACACCTTC,CASIGQGVYGYTF
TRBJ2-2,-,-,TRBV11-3,TGTGCCAGCAGCCTCAGGGGTAGGAACGGGGAGCTGTTTTTT,CASSLRGRNGELFF
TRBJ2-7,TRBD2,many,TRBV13,TGTGCCAGCAGCTTAGCACTAGCGGGAGAAGGCGAGCAGTACTTC,CASSLALAGEGEQYF
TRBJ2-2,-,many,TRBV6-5,TGTGCCAGCAGTTACGGGCCCCCCACCCTTAGCGCCGGGGAGCTGTTTTTT,CASSYGPPTLSAGELFF
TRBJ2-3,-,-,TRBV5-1,TGCGCCAGCAGCACATTAATGACAGTGGGCACAGATACGCAGTATTTT,CASSTLMTVGTDTQYF
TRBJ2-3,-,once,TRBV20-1,TGCAGTGCTAGATATAGATGTGCAGGGTGGTACACAGATACGCAGTATTTT,CSARYRCAGWYTDTQYF
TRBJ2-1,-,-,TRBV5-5,TGTGCCAGCAGCTTGGTTATGAGCTCCTACAATGAGCAGTTCTTC,CASSLVMSSYNEQFF
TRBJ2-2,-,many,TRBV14,TGTGCCAGCAGCCGAGCCGGGCTGAACACCGGGGAGCTGTTTTTT,CASSRAGLNTGELFF
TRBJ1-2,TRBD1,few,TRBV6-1,TGTGCCAGCGCCCCAGGGGGAAACTATGGCTACACCTTC,CASAPGGNYGYTF
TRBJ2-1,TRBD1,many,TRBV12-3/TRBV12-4,TGTGCCAGCAGTTTTACAGGGGGCATATACGATGAGCAGTTCTTC,CASSFTGGIYDEQFF
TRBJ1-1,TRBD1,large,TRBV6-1,TGTGCCAGCAGAACAGGGGAGAACACTGAAGCTTTCTTT,CASRTGENTEAFF
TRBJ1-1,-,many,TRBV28,TGTGCCAGCAGACTCGGACCTGGGCCTGGAGCTTTCTTT,CASRLGPGPGAFF
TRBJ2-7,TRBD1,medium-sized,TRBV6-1,TGTGCCAGCAGTAGACGACAGGGGTCCTACGAGCAGTACTTC,CASSRRQGSYEQYF
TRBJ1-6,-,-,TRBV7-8,TGTGCCAGCAGCCATGAGCCCGGGGCCTGGACTGTGGATTCACCCCTCCGCTTT,CASSHEPGAWTVDSPLRF
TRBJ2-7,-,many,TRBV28,TGTGCCATCCGGGACGGAACTGATGGGGAGCAGTACTTC,CAIRDGTDGEQYF
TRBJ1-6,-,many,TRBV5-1,TGCGCCAGCAGCTTGCCCGGGGGCTCGTCACCCCTCCACTTT,CASSLPGGSSPLHF
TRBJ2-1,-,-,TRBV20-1,TGCAGTGCTAGAGCTCCCGTCCCCGGGGCTGATTTCTTC,CSARAPVPGADFF
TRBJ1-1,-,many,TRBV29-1,TGCAGCGTTGATGTCGGGGGCACTGAAGCTTTCTTT,CSVDVGGTEAFF
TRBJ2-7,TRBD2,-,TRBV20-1,TGCATTGCTAGGTGGACTAGCGGTTCCTACGAGCAGTACTTC,CIARWTSGSYEQYF
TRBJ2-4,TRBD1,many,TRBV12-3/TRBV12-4,TGTGCCAGCAGTGCGGGACAGGGGCACAAAAACATTCAGTACTTC,CASSAGQGHKNIQYF
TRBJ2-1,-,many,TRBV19,TGTGCCAGTAGTATTGGGGGACCGCGTCACCCTGAGCAGTTCTTC,CASSIGGPRHPEQFF
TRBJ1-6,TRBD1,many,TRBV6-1,TGTGCCAGCAGACAAACAGGGGAAGGCTCACCCCTCCACTTT,CASRQTGEGSPLHF